This TCR beta chain was documented in a study of graft-versus-host responses after intestinal transplantation. On the study more broadly: Every recipient underwent anti-thymocyte globulin induction, then tacrolimus and steroids for roughly 3 years.

Remarks on this clone: Its matching antigen is unknown.

The table came from immunoSEQ multiplex PCR; TCRdb's copy has only in-frame clones and leaves some out. The sample holds some 130,000 clones; over 80% are singletons and the top ten take around 0.12%. Between the trimmed V and J ends, which lost 5 bases and 1 base, there was a span of 13 bases. Germline V gene data show CDR1 as GTSNPN and CDR2 as SVGIG (reference sequence). This CDR3 has 14 residues. The chain joins TRBV30 to TRBJ2-3; D remains ambiguous. Sequencing used unstimulated CD4+ T cells sorted from spleen or lymph node cells, obtained before intestinal transplant. The receptor comes from a human donor who received an intestinal transplant. CDR3 region: CAWDWAMGTDTQYF. The CDR3 DNA reads as TGTGCCTGGGACTGGGCGATGGGCACAGATACGCAGTATTTT.